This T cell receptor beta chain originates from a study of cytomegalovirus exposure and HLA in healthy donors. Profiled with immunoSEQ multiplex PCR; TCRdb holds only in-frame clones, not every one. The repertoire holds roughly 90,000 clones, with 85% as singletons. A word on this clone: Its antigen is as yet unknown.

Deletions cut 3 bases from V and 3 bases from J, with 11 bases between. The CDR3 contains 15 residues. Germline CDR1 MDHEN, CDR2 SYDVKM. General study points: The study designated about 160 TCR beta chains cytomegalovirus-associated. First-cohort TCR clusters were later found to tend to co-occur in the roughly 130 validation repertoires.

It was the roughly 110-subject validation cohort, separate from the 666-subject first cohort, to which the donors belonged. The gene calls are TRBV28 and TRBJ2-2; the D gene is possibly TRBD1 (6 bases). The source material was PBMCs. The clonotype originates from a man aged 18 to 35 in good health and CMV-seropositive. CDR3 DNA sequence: TGTGCCAGCAGTTTCTACAGGGCGGACACCGGGGAGCTGTTTTTT. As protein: CASSFYRADTGELFF.